The rows below give T cell receptor beta chains drawn from one sample of a study of response to subunit inactivated influenza vaccine. TCRdb reanalysed the RT-PCR reads using MiXCR and keeps one entry per CDR3 protein. The sample includes 550,000 to 600,000 distinct CDR3 sequences, 10% to 15% of them seen just once. The material sequenced was PBMCs from blood, taken on the day of vaccination. Every receptor here comes from a middle-aged man who received an inactivated influenza vaccine. The CDR3 runs from the conserved cysteine through the conserved F or W. The order of the fields is clone size, V gene, CDR3 protein. For some rows the clone size is stated as once, few or many, or as a class when expanded; others skip it.

>few|TRBV12-3/TRBV12-4
CASSFVLPGEQFF
>.|TRBV20-1
CSARPSGQGVRGYTF
>.|TRBV20-1
CSARDGGLAEETQYF
>many|TRBV29-1
CSVKKLAGYSYNEQFF
>few|TRBV6-4
CAPPDSTDTQYF
>few|TRBV19
CASSIELAPYNEQFF
>.|TRBV20-1
CSASRDSGANVLTF
>.|TRBV5-6
CASSLTGTKIYNEQFF
>few|TRBV12-3/TRBV12-4
CASRRDTYYEQYF
>.|TRBV20-1
CSARTGGGGVDTQYF
>.|TRBV4-1
CASSLRTVSSTEAFF
>.|TRBV4-1
CASSQEGEWGYEQYF
>.|TRBV5-5
CASNYAGQASYEQYF
>few|TRBV10-3
CAISESKTVSYEQYF
>few|TRBV6-5
CASSSTSERTEQYF
>many|TRBV5-6
CASSFSRQAYEQYF
>.|TRBV7-2
CASSLAIGGTETQYF
>.|TRBV7-8
CASSFARGQGNEKLFF
>.|TRBV3-1
CASSHTGEVNEKLFF
>few|TRBV6-5
CASSYSPSGGYGYTF
>few|TRBV7-2
CASSAPSLPGELFF
>.|TRBV5-1
CASSPHSGGQGETQYF